The clone carrying this T cell receptor beta chain has at least ten counts. This entry is derived from a study of T cells in Graves' hyperthyroidism and ophthalmopathy. TCR beta CDR3 sequences were amplified from RNA transcripts. The TCR CDR3 first-round RT-PCR relied on the HTBI primer set. A single record per CDR3 protein comes from TCRdb applying MiXCR to the multiplex PCR reads. This table has approximately 610,000 distinct CDR3 sequences, about 14% appearing once. CDR1 and CDR2 (germline): MNHGY, SAAAGT. The CDR3 covers 13 residues. Trimming removed 3 bases at V and 7 bases at J, with 12 bases between.

The sequenced sample consisted of blood. The rearrangement links TRBV6-8 to TRBJ1-1; D gene ambiguous. The receptor was isolated from a woman aged 40-49 years with Graves' ophthalmopathy. CDR3 region: CASSYLPKLEAFF. In nucleotides, the CDR3 is TGTGCCAGCAGTTATCTCCCGAAACTTGAAGCTTTCTTT.